These T cell receptor beta chains were read from a single sample in a study of cytomegalovirus exposure and HLA in healthy donors. The data were produced by immunoSEQ multiplex PCR, yet TCRdb's version contains in-frame clones alone and is incomplete. The sample shows fewer than 200,000 clones, around 68% of them seen only once. The specimen sequenced was PBMCs. These receptors came from a man aged 50-59 years in good health and CMV-seronegative. CDR3s include the opening cysteine and the closing phenylalanine or tryptophan. D genes are given only for firm matches. Where a row states a size, it is once, few, many or the class of an expanded clone; other rows omit it.

TRBV5-1,TRBJ2-5,-,-,CASSFGASRQETQYF,TGCGCCAGCAGCTTCGGAGCCTCGCGGCAAGAGACCCAGTACTTC
TRBV18,TRBJ2-1,-,-,CASSPRAYNEQFF,TGTGCCAGCTCACCCAGGGCTTACAATGAGCAGTTCTTC
TRBV19,TRBJ1-1,-,-,CASSQQGRNTEAFF,TGTGCCAGTAGCCAACAGGGCAGGAACACTGAAGCTTTCTTT
TRBV19,TRBJ1-1,-,-,CAVQLRGNTEAFF,TGTGCCGTACAACTCAGGGGTAACACTGAAGCTTTCTTT
TRBV6-1,TRBJ1-2,TRBD1,-,CASSDRDRGDYGYTF,TGTGCCAGCAGTGATAGGGACAGGGGTGACTATGGCTACACCTTC
TRBV5-4,TRBJ2-3,TRBD2,few,CASSSGLAQGTDTQYF,TGTGCCAGCAGCTCCGGACTAGCGCAAGGCACAGATACGCAGTATTTT
TRBV7-9,TRBJ1-1,-,-,CASSLVQNTEAFF,TGTGCCAGCAGCTTAGTCCAGAACACTGAAGCTTTCTTT
TRBV4-1,TRBJ1-6,TRBD1,few,CASSQSGGQGDNSPLHF,TGCGCCAGCAGCCAATCTGGGGGACAGGGGGATAATTCACCCCTCCACTTT
TRBV14,TRBJ2-1,TRBD2,few,CASSLLAGGPYNEQFF,TGTGCCAGCAGCCTCCTAGCGGGGGGGCCTTACAATGAGCAGTTCTTC
TRBV7-2,TRBJ1-6,-,-,CASSLQWTNSPLHF,TGTGCCAGCAGCTTGCAATGGACAAATTCACCCCTCCACTTT
TRBV28,TRBJ1-1,TRBD1,-,CATQGDLNTEAFF,TGTGCCACCCAGGGGGACCTGAACACTGAAGCTTTCTTT
TRBV19,TRBJ2-1,TRBD1,-,CASRTTGVVNNEQFF,TGTGCCAGTAGGACAACAGGGGTGGTGAACAATGAGCAGTTCTTC
TRBV5-6,TRBJ2-4,-,-,CASSPHGVSTKNIQYF,TGTGCCAGCAGCCCCCACGGGGTGTCTACCAAAAACATTCAGTACTTC
TRBV27,TRBJ2-1,-,-,CASSKKNRFSSYNEQFF,TGTGCCAGCAGCAAAAAGAACAGGTTTTCCTCCTACAATGAGCAGTTCTTC
TRBV6-5,TRBJ1-2,TRBD1,-,CASSLLTGGHGYTF,TGTGCCAGCAGTCTACTGACAGGGGGACATGGCTACACCTTC
TRBV19,TRBJ1-2,-,-,CASSRDSPYGYTF,TGTGCCAGTAGTAGAGACAGTCCCTATGGCTACACCTTC
TRBV10-3,TRBJ1-1,TRBD1,few,CAIRGERDRVTSNTEAFF,TGTGCCATCAGAGGGGAAAGGGACAGGGTCACATCGAACACTGAAGCTTTCTTT
TRBV5-6,TRBJ2-7,TRBD2,once,CASSTLRAGVSYEQYF,TGTGCCAGCAGCACCTTACGGGCGGGGGTTTCCTACGAGCAGTACTTC
TRBV29-1,TRBJ1-1,TRBD1,-,CSALDRGYRYGEAFF,TGCAGCGCATTAGACAGGGGCTACCGATACGGTGAAGCTTTCTTT
TRBV5-1,TRBJ2-5,TRBD1,-,CASSPPTGGLETQYF,TGCGCCAGCAGCCCCCCGACAGGGGGGTTGGAGACCCAGTACTTC
TRBV6-6,TRBJ1-5,TRBD1,-,CASSFSTGTGNQPQHF,TGTGCCAGCAGTTTTTCGACAGGGACAGGCAATCAGCCCCAGCATTTT
TRBV6-1,TRBJ2-7,-,-,CASSSAGGLNYEQYF,TGTGCCAGCAGCTCCGCGGGCGGGCTGAACTACGAGCAGTACTTC
TRBV15,TRBJ1-4,-,-,CATSRGGPRGEGGEKLFF,TGTGCCACCAGCAGAGGAGGCCCTCGGGGGGAAGGCGGTGAAAAACTGTTTTTT
TRBV11-3,TRBJ2-7,-,-,CASSPGLHSYEQYF,TGTGCCAGCAGCCCCGGACTACACTCCTACGAGCAGTACTTC
TRBV7-2,TRBJ2-7,-,-,CASSSHPGARGNHEQYF,TGTGCCAGCAGCTCCCATCCCGGAGCCAGGGGAAACCACGAGCAGTACTTC
TRBV5-1,TRBJ2-2,TRBD2,-,CASSVGLAGGPSNTGELFF,TGCGCCAGCAGCGTTGGACTAGCGGGGGGGCCATCGAACACCGGGGAGCTGTTTTTT
TRBV6-5,TRBJ1-2,TRBD1,-,CASRIPGTGGYGYTF,TGTGCCAGCAGGATCCCCGGGACAGGGGGCTATGGCTACACCTTC
TRBV19,TRBJ1-5,-,-,CASSITYNQPQHF,TGTGCCAGTAGTATAACCTACAATCAGCCCCAGCATTTT
TRBV7-9,TRBJ2-5,TRBD1,few,CASNKPGGDRGFETQYF,TGTGCCAGCAATAAACCTGGGGGGGACAGGGGGTTTGAGACCCAGTACTTC
TRBV5-4,TRBJ2-1,-,few,CASSLTANSYNEQFF,TGTGCCAGCAGCCTGACAGCGAACTCCTACAATGAGCAGTTCTTC
TRBV5-1,TRBJ1-4,-,-,CASSAGATNEKLFF,TGCGCCAGCAGCGCAGGGGCAACTAATGAAAAACTGTTTTTT
TRBV6-1,TRBJ2-3,TRBD1,few,CASSERGGAFSDTQYF,TGTGCCAGCAGTGAACGAGGGGGCGCATTTTCAGATACGCAGTATTTT
TRBV19,TRBJ1-1,-,-,CASSMSPRGRGTEAFF,TGTGCCAGTAGTATGTCCCCGCGGGGGAGGGGCACTGAAGCTTTCTTT
TRBV5-4,TRBJ1-2,TRBD1,-,CASSLGGQGGYGYTF,TGTGCCAGCAGCCTGGGGGGACAGGGGGGATATGGCTACACCTTC
TRBV9,TRBJ2-3,-,-,CASSARWSTDTQYF,TGTGCCAGCAGCGCGCGTTGGAGCACAGATACGCAGTATTTT
TRBV6-5,TRBJ2-2,TRBD1,-,CASRTGTGITGELFF,TGTGCCAGCAGGACCGGGACAGGGATAACCGGGGAGCTGTTTTTT
TRBV7-2,TRBJ1-2,-,-,CASSLMSGGTLRGYTF,TGTGCCAGCAGCTTAATGAGCGGAGGTACCCTCCGGGGCTACACCTTC
TRBV4-2,TRBJ1-5,-,-,CASSQAPGMQPQHF,TGTGCCAGCAGCCAAGCCCCAGGGATGCAGCCCCAGCATTTT
TRBV5-1,TRBJ2-3,-,-,CASSRGPDTDTQYF,TGCGCCAGCTCCCGCGGGCCCGATACAGATACGCAGTATTTT
TRBV18,TRBJ1-1,TRBD1,-,CASSAGRDRGSTEAFF,TGTGCCAGCTCAGCTGGCCGGGACAGGGGGTCCACTGAAGCTTTCTTT
TRBV28,TRBJ2-7,-,-,CASSSAEEKGLYEQYF,TGTGCCAGCAGTTCCGCGGAAGAAAAGGGGCTCTACGAGCAGTACTTC
TRBV2,TRBJ2-5,TRBD2,-,CASSHRLAGGRETQYF,TGTGCCAGCAGTCACCGACTAGCGGGGGGGCGGGAGACCCAGTACTTC